These 25 T cell receptor beta chains came from one sample sequenced in a study of T cell responses to AZD1222 COVID-19 vaccine. The assay was immunoSEQ multiplex PCR, and TCRdb's table has in-frame clones only and misses some. The repertoire holds about 93,000 clones, around nine tenths seen once, with 2.8% in the top ten. The specimen was peripheral blood, collected on day 0 of MenACWY control vaccination. These receptors all come from an adult in good health.

The V and J genes are TRBV6-2 or TRBV6-3 and TRBJ2-2; 9 bases match TRBD2. The germline CDR1 and CDR2 sequences are MNHEY and SVGEGT. There are 15 residues in the CDR3. Unmatched junction bases numbered 5, after V lost 0 bases and J lost 9 bases. In DNA, the CDR3 is TGTGCCAGCAGTTACTCTTCGGCGGGGGGGCGGGAGCTGTTTTTT. Translating it yields CASSYSSAGGRELFF.

The chain employs TRBV19 and TRBJ1-1, with D uncertain. Germline CDR1 is LNHDA and CDR2 is SQIVND (reference sequence). Trimming took off 4 bases at V and 3 bases at J, with 15 bases between the two ends. The CDR3 runs 15 residues. The CDR3 region is CASSRLFQAYTEAFF. CDR3 in DNA: TGTGCCAGTAGTAGGCTCTTCCAGGCTTACACTGAAGCTTTCTTT.

This clone was observed once. The chain couples TRBV20-1 to TRBJ2-7; 11 bases are a match to TRBD2. This CDR3 has 15 amino acids. Germline V CDR1 and CDR2: DFQATT, SNEGSKA (reference sequence). V was clipped by 3 bases and J by 3 bases; unmatched bases: 7. In DNA form, the CDR3 reads TGCAGTGCTAGTCCCACTAGCGGGGGACTCTACGAGCAGTACTTC. Translating gives CSASPTSGGLYEQYF.

The chain is built from TRBV29-1 and TRBJ1-2; D remains unclear. V was trimmed by 3 bases and J by 13 bases, leaving 12 bases between them. This CDR3 is built from 10 residues. Germline lookup yields CDR1 SQVTM and CDR2 ANQGSEA. The CDR3 nucleotides are TGCAGCGTTGACGAGGCCCGGGGCACCTTC. It is translated as CSVDEARGTF.

This sequence joins TRBV9 and TRBJ1-4; the D gene is possibly TRBD1 (5 bases). In germline, CDR1 is SGDLS, CDR2 YYNGEE. V gave up 4 bases and J gave up 0 bases, with 13 bases separating them. The CDR3 consists of 16 residues. CDR3 region: CASSSRPGSTNEKLFF. The CDR3 nucleotides are TGTGCCAGCAGCTCTCGCCCAGGGTCAACTAATGAAAAACTGTTTTTT. The variable domain in full, with the rest retrieved from reference TRBV9 and TRBJ1-4, is DSGVTQTPKHLITATGQRVTLRCSPRSGDLSVYWYQQSLDQGLQFLIQYYNGEERAKGNILERFSAQQFPDLHSELNLSSLELGDSALYFCASSSRPGSTNEKLFFGSGTQLSVL.

This sequence joins TRBV7-9 and TRBJ1-3; no clear D. Germline CDR1 SEHNR, CDR2 FQNEAQ (reference sequence). The CDR3 extends over 16 amino acids. The V gene lost 1 base and the J gene lost 0 bases, with 10 bases spanning the gap. The CDR3 DNA reads as TGTGCCAGCAGCTTAGTTGGGCCAGCCTCTGGAAACACCATATATTTT. Translating it yields CASSLVGPASGNTIYF.

The chain combines TRBV18 with TRBJ1-2; 8 nucleotides match TRBD1. The CDR3 has 12 amino acids. The trim removed 3 bases at V and 6 bases at J, leaving 0 bases unmatched. The germline CDR1 and CDR2 sequences are KGHSH and LQKENI. CDR3 in DNA: TGTGCCAGCTCACCGACAGGGGATGGCTACACCTTC. Protein sequence: CASSPTGDGYTF.

V usage is TRBV7-3 and J usage is TRBJ1-6; 9 bases align to TRBD1. The J segment lost 7 bases and the V segment lost 6 bases, leaving 4 bases of the junction unmatched. The germline gives CDR1 SGHTA, CDR2 FQGTGA. This CDR3 contains 14 residues. The CDR3 loop is CASSSGQGNSPLHF. CDR3 coding DNA: TGTGCCAGCAGTTCGGGACAGGGAAATTCACCCCTCCACTTT.

This sequence joins TRBV11-2 and TRBJ1-5; no clear D. In germline, CDR1 is SGHAT, CDR2 FQNNGV. This CDR3 has 13 residues. V was clipped by 0 bases and J by 9 bases, with 9 bases between them. The CDR3 region has the DNA TGTGCCAGCAGCTTAGACCGCAACGGGCCCCAGCATTTT. Protein sequence: CASSLDRNGPQHF.

The J gene is TRBJ1-4, the V gene TRBV4-3; tentatively, D is TRBD1 (6 bases). Trimming shortened V by 1 base and J by 14 bases, and 11 bases separated the two germline ends. This CDR3 comprises 12 residues. Germline CDR1 LGHNA, CDR2 YSLEER. The CDR3 DNA reads as TGCGCCAGCAGCCAAGCAACAGGGCTTCTGTTTTTT. It codes for CASSQATGLLFF.

The chain employs TRBV27 and TRBJ2-7; D gene ambiguous. Germline lookup yields CDR1 MNHEY and CDR2 SMNVEV (reference sequence). The CDR3 extends over 12 amino acids. With 10 bases removed from V and 5 bases from J, the gap between germline ends came to 15 bases. CDR3 in amino acids: CAKGRVGHEQYF. CDR3 DNA sequence: TGTGCCAAAGGACGGGTCGGCCACGAGCAGTACTTC.

The chain recombines TRBV4-3 with TRBJ1-1, with D unclear. V shed 0 bases and J shed 5 bases, with 13 bases lying between them. There are 15 residues in the CDR3. Germline values: CDR1 LGHNA, CDR2 YSLEER. The CDR3 DNA follows: TGCGCCAGCAGCCAAGATCCTCAGGTTGGGACTGAAGCTTTCTTT. It is translated as CASSQDPQVGTEAFF.

This sequence joins TRBV6-2 or TRBV6-3 and TRBJ2-1; 7 bases line up with TRBD2. V lost 0 bases, J lost 8 bases, and 7 bases stayed unmatched. The CDR3 spans 15 residues. Germline values: CDR1 MNHEY, CDR2 SVGEGT. CDR3 in amino acids: CASSYSKRGWYEQFF. The CDR3 coding sequence is TGTGCCAGCAGTTACTCGAAGCGGGGTTGGTATGAGCAGTTCTTC.

V is TRBV4-1 and J is TRBJ2-5; D not resolved. Germline V lookup: CDR1 MGHRA, CDR2 YSYEKL. This CDR3 spans 15 amino acids. V gave up 4 bases and J gave up 1 base, with 13 bases separating them. CDR3 loop: CASSPLSWGQETQYF. CDR3 nucleotides: TGCGCCAGCAGCCCCCTAAGTTGGGGCCAAGAGACCCAGTACTTC.

This chain joins TRBV5-1 and TRBJ2-5; 13 positions match TRBD2. CDR3 length: 15 amino acids. The germline V gene has CDR1 SGHRS and CDR2 YFSETQ. V shed 4 bases, J shed 5 bases, and the junction held 5 bases outside the gene matches. CDR3 sequence: CASSTSGGAGETQYF. CDR3 bases: TGCGCCAGCAGCACTAGCGGGGGGGCCGGTGAGACCCAGTACTTC. The full variable domain, completed using reference TRBV5-1 and TRBJ2-5, is KAGVTQTPRYLIKTRGQQVTLSCSPISGHRSVSWYQQTPGQGLQFLFEYFSETQRNKGNFPGRFSGRQFSNSRSEMNVSTLELGDSALYLCASSTSGGAGETQYFGPGTRLLVL.

The chain has TRBV27 and TRBJ2-7; 10 nucleotides agree with TRBD1. The CDR3 runs 15 residues. Germline V gene sequence: CDR1 MNHEY, CDR2 SMNVEV (reference sequence). Trimming at V came to 1 base and at J to 7 bases, leaving 7 bases not matched to a gene. CDR3 in amino acids: CASSLWDRGMREQYF. DNA of the CDR3: TGTGCCAGCAGTTTATGGGACAGGGGAATGAGGGAGCAGTACTTC.

The gene calls are TRBV6-5 and TRBJ1-3, with D possibly TRBD1 on 5 matching bases. Trimming removed 7 bases at V and 1 base at J, with 14 bases between. The CDR3 loop spans 15 amino acids. Germline V gives CDR1 MNHEY, CDR2 SVGAGI. The CDR3 DNA follows: TGTGCCAGCAATACGGACACTTCTTCTGGAAACACCATATATTTT. Its translation is CASNTDTSSGNTIYF.

The rearrangement links TRBV5-1 to TRBJ2-3; no definite D call. The CDR3 covers 15 residues. The germline CDR1 and CDR2 sequences are SGHRS and YFSETQ. V was clipped by 0 bases and J by 5 bases, with 13 bases between them. The CDR3 sequence: CASSLASSLLDTQYF. For the CDR3, the DNA is TGCGCCAGCAGCTTGGCTTCTAGTTTATTAGATACGCAGTATTTT.

The chain has TRBV29-1 and TRBJ2-7, with D possibly being TRBD2 (6 bases). The CDR3 sequence is 13 residues long. Trimming cost V 2 bases and J 5 bases, with 13 bases left between them. Germline values: CDR1 SQVTM, CDR2 ANQGSEA. The CDR3 nucleotides are TGCAGCGTTGAATGGAGAGGGGAGGACGAGCAGTACTTC. Translated: CSVEWRGEDEQYF.

This CDR3 is CASSAGLEYQETQYF. Here the CDR3 DNA reads TGTGCCAGCAGCGCGGGACTAGAGTACCAAGAGACCCAGTACTTC. The chain joins TRBV7-2 to TRBJ2-5; 8 nucleotides agree with TRBD2. V gave up 5 bases and J gave up 0 bases; unmatched junction bases: 5. The length of the CDR3 is 15 residues. Germline lookup yields CDR1 SGHTA and CDR2 FQGNSA.

The chain links TRBV5-1 to TRBJ2-7; weak D call: TRBD1 (6 bases). Germline CDR1 and CDR2: SGHRS and YFSETQ. Trimming pared 6 bases from V and 5 bases from J, leaving 15 bases between. This CDR3 has 13 residues. CDR3 coding DNA: TGCGCCAGCACCGAACAGACAGGACACGAGCAGTACTTC. Encoded protein: CASTEQTGHEQYF.

The V call is TRBV4-1, the J call TRBJ2-3; TRBD2 might be the D (5 bases). This CDR3 region has 14 residues. Germline CDR1 MGHRA, CDR2 YSYEKL. V lost 3 bases, J lost 4 bases, and 11 bases lay in between. CDR3 in DNA: TGCGCCAGCAGCCACGGAGAGGGTGCAGATACGCAGTATTTT. It is translated as CASSHGEGADTQYF.

This clone was observed once. V and J are TRBV30 and TRBJ2-6; TRBD2 is a possible D gene (7 bases). CDR1 and CDR2 (germline): GTSNPN, SVGIG (reference sequence). V lost 3 bases to trimming and J lost 4 bases, with 13 bases between them. The CDR3 runs 15 residues. CDR3: CAWSRAGAGANVLTF. CDR3 bases: TGTGCCTGGAGCCGGGCGGGGGCCGGGGCCAACGTCCTGACTTTC.

The chain combines TRBV10-1 with TRBJ2-5, with D possibly TRBD2 on 6 matching bases. Germline values: CDR1 WNHNN, CDR2 SYGVQD (reference sequence). The CDR3 totals 13 residues. V lost 2 bases to trimming and J lost 6 bases, with 10 bases between them. CDR3 residues: CASSEGGLKTQYF. CDR3 in DNA: TGCGCCAGCAGTGAGGGGGGACTGAAGACCCAGTACTTC.

The chain carries TRBV7-9 and TRBJ2-5; D is ambiguous. Germline CDR1 and CDR2: SEHNR and FQNEAQ (reference sequence). V gave up 5 bases and J gave up 1 base, with 14 bases separating them. This CDR3 comprises 15 residues. DNA of the CDR3: TGTGCCAGCAGCCCCCCGAGGCAGATCCAAGAGACCCAGTACTTC. It is translated as CASSPPRQIQETQYF.